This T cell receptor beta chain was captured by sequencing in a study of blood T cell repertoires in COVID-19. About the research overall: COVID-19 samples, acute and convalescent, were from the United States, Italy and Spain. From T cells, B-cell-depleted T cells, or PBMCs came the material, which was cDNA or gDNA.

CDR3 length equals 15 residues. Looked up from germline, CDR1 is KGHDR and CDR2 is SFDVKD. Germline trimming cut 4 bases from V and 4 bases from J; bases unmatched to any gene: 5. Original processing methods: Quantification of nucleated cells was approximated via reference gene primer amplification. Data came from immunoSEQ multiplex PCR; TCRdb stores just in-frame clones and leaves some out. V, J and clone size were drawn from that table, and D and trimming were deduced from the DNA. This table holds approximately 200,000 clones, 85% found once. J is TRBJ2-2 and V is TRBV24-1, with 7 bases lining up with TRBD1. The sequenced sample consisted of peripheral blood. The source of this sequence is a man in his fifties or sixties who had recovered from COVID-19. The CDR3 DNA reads TGTGCCACCAGTGACCCGGGACAGCTCACCGGGGAGCTGTTTTTT. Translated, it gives CATSDPGQLTGELFF.